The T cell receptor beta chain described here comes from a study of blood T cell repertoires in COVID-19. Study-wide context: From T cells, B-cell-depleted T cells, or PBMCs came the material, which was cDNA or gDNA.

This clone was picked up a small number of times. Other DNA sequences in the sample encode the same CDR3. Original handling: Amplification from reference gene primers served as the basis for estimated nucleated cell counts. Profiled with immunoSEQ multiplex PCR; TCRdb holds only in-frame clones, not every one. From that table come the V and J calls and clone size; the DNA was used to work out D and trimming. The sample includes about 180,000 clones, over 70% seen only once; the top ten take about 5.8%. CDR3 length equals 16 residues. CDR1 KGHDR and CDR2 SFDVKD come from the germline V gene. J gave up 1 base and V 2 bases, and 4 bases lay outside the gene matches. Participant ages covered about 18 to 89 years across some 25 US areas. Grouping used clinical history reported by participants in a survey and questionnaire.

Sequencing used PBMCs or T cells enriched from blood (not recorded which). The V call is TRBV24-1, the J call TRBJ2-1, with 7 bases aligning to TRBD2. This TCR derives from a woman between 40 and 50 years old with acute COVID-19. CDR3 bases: TGTGCCACCAGTGATTCTGAAGCGGGGTCCTACAATGAGCAGTTCTTC. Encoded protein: CATSDSEAGSYNEQFF.